Listed here are 2 T cell receptor beta chains from one sample, sequenced in a study of blood T cell repertoires in COVID-19. Produced via immunoSEQ multiplex PCR; TCRdb's table is partial and in-frame only. The top ten hold more than 2.5% of the sample, which has about 220,000 clones, around 89% seen once. The sequencing input was PBMCs or T cells enriched from blood (not recorded which). These TCRs come from a woman in her 30s who had recovered from COVID-19.

V usage is TRBV25-1 and J usage is TRBJ1-3; D is possibly TRBD1 (6 bases). The CDR3 contains 14 residues. Looked up from germline, CDR1 is MGHDK and CDR2 is SYGVNS. Trimming cost V 4 bases and J 3 bases, with 10 bases left between them. CDR3 protein: CASSARGGGNTIYF. The CDR3 DNA is TGTGCCAGCAGTGCCAGGGGTGGTGGAAACACCATATATTTT.

As DNA, the CDR3 is TGCAGCGTGTGGACAGGGAGTGAAGCTTTCTTT. Translated, it gives CSVWTGSEAFF. This chain connects TRBV29-1 to TRBJ1-1, with 8 bases lining up with TRBD1. J lost 7 bases, V lost 6 bases, and 4 bases had no gene match. In germline, CDR1 is SQVTM, CDR2 ANQGSEA. The CDR3 length is 11 residues.